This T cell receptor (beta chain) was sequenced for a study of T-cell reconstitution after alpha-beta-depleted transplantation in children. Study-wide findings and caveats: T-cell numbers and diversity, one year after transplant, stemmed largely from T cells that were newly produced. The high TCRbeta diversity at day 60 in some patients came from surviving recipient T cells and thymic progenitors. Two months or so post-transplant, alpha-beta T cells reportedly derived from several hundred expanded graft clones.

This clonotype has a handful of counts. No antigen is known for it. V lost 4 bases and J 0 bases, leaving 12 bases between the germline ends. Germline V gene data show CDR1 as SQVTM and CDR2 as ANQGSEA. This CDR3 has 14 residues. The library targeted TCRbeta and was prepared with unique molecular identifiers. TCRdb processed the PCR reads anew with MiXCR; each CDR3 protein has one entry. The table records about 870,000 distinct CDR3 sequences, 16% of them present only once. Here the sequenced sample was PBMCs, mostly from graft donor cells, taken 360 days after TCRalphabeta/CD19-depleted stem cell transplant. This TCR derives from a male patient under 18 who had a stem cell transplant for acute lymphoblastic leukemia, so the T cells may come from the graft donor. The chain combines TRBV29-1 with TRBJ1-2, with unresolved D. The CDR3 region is CSVADEETNYGYTF. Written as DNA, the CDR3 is TGCAGCGTTGCGGATGAGGAAACTAACTATGGCTACACCTTC.